The 27 T cell receptor beta chains below come from one sample, sequenced in a study of OX40 agonist ivuxolimab in advanced cancers. Assay: immunoSEQ multiplex PCR; the TCRdb copy retains only in-frame clones and omits some. The table has 70,000 to 75,000 clones, 85% to 90% seen once; the top ten hold around 2.7%. Sequencing was performed on CD4+ or CD8+ T cells sorted from blood, taken in a trial of the OX40 agonist ivuxolimab. These receptors all come from an adult with an advanced solid tumor such as melanoma, head and neck, liver or kidney cancer.

The chain has TRBV7-8 and TRBJ2-3; 10 positions agree with TRBD2. The germline gives CDR1 SGHVS, CDR2 FQNEAQ. This CDR3 comprises 16 residues. The V gene end was trimmed by 5 bases and the J gene end by 5 bases; junction bases not matched to a gene: 10. CDR3 in amino acids: CASSKVGGTSVDTQYF. The CDR3 DNA reads TGTGCCAGCAGCAAGGTGGGAGGGACTAGCGTAGATACGCAGTATTTT.

The CDR3 spells CASTSLVMGTQYF. CDR3 bases: TGTGCCAGCACCTCGCTTGTAATGGGTACGCAGTATTTT. The rearrangement uses TRBV6-1 and TRBJ2-3, with D uncertain. Trimming pared 7 bases from V and 8 bases from J, leaving 16 bases between. This CDR3 region has 13 residues. Germline V lookup: CDR1 MNHNS, CDR2 SASEGT.

The chain is built from TRBV7-2 and TRBJ1-1; D call uncertain. V dropped 5 bases and J dropped 4 bases, with 17 bases sitting between them. CDR1 and CDR2 (germline): SGHTA, FQGNSA. CDR3 size: 15 residues. CDR3 region: CASSLGTGGPTEAFF. The CDR3 DNA sequence: TGTGCCAGCAGCCTGGGCACGGGTGGGCCCACTGAAGCTTTCTTT.

As DNA, the CDR3 is TGTGCCAGCTCACCACCCTCAAGGGCGGTCTACGAGCAGTACTTC. It encodes CASSPPSRAVYEQYF. This chain connects TRBV18 to TRBJ2-7; no definite D call. Germline CDR1 reads KGHSH; CDR2 reads LQKENI. V lost 0 bases and J 3 bases, leaving 12 bases between the germline ends. CDR3 size: 15 residues.

The rearrangement joins TRBV7-3 to TRBJ1-2; maybe TRBD1 (6 bases). V was trimmed by 5 bases and J by 1 base, leaving 14 bases between them. The germline gives CDR1 SGHTA, CDR2 FQGTGA. The CDR3 spans 15 residues. In DNA form, the CDR3 reads TGTGCCAGCAGCCCTCCAGGGGACGGTAACTATGGCTACACCTTC. This translates into CASSPPGDGNYGYTF.

The rearrangement uses TRBV5-1 and TRBJ2-2, with D unclear. Germline V gene data show CDR1 as SGHRS and CDR2 as YFSETQ. V was clipped by 0 bases and J by 0 bases, with 6 bases between them. The CDR3 totals 15 residues. This CDR3 reads CASSLEEPNTGELFF. Written as DNA, the CDR3 is TGCGCCAGCAGCTTGGAGGAACCGAACACCGGGGAGCTGTTTTTT.

This chain uses TRBV19 with TRBJ2-7; D is undetermined. The CDR3 runs to 12 residues. V was trimmed by 5 bases and J by 1 base, leaving 6 bases between them. Germline CDR1 reads LNHDA; CDR2 reads SQIVND (reference sequence). For the CDR3, the DNA is TGTGCCAGTAGTTCGGGTTCCTACGAGCAGTACTTC. It translates to CASSSGSYEQYF.

The genes are TRBV10-2 and TRBJ1-2; 8 positions agree with TRBD1. CDR1 and CDR2 (germline): WSHSY, SAAADI. V dropped 4 bases and J dropped 4; count of bases not matched to a gene: 2. This CDR3 is built from 13 residues. This CDR3 reads CASSGQGSYGYTF. CDR3 coding DNA: TGCGCCAGCAGTGGACAGGGGTCCTATGGCTACACCTTC.

The J gene is TRBJ2-5, the V gene TRBV7-2; D may be TRBD1 (6 bases). V was trimmed by 5 bases and J by 1 base, leaving 14 bases between them. The CDR3 contains 15 residues. The V gene's germline CDR1 is SGHTA and CDR2 FQGNSA. The CDR3 nucleotides are TGTGCCAGCAGCCCATTGGGACAATTCCAAGAGACCCAGTACTTC. Translated: CASSPLGQFQETQYF.

The chain is built from TRBV2 and TRBJ1-4, with D unresolved. Germline values: CDR1 SNHLY, CDR2 FYNNEI. Between the trimmed V and J ends, which lost 1 base and 0 bases, there was a span of 9 bases. This CDR3 contains 16 residues. The CDR3 coding sequence is TGTGCCAGCAGTGAAGGGGTGAGGGCAACTAATGAAAAACTGTTTTTT. Protein product: CASSEGVRATNEKLFF.

V is TRBV7-9 and J is TRBJ1-2; 7 bases agree with TRBD1. V lost 5 bases to trimming and J lost 7 bases; unmatched junction nucleotides: 4. CDR1 is SEHNR and CDR2 is FQNEAQ in the germline V gene (reference sequence). The CDR3 length is 12 residues. Here the CDR3 DNA reads TGTGCCAGCAGCGTACAGGGGAGTGGCTACACCTTC. This translates into CASSVQGSGYTF.

The V gene is TRBV7-3, the J gene TRBJ2-1, with 9 nucleotides matching TRBD2. CDR3 length: 17 residues. Trimming cost V 3 bases and J 7 bases; bases outside gene matches: 13. The germline V gene has CDR1 SGHTA and CDR2 FQGTGA. CDR3 residues: CASSLKAGGTLGNEQFF. The CDR3 nucleotides read TGTGCCAGCAGCTTGAAAGCGGGAGGCACCCTGGGGAATGAGCAGTTCTTC.

The gene calls are TRBV4-1 and TRBJ1-1, with D possibly TRBD1 on 6 matching bases. The CDR3 loop spans 14 amino acids. The V and J ends lost 4 bases and 0 bases respectively, with 9 bases between them. Germline-derived CDR1 and CDR2 are MGHRA and YSYEKL. The CDR3 nucleotides are TGCGCCAGCAGCCGCGACAGGTTGAACACTGAAGCTTTCTTT. Protein product: CASSRDRLNTEAFF.

CDR3 amino acids: CASSSRDREGDTQYF. The CDR3 coding sequence is TGTGCCAGCAGCTCCAGGGACAGGGAAGGGGATACGCAGTATTTT. J is TRBJ2-3 and V is TRBV11-1; the match to TRBD1 covers 9 bases. Trimming removed 4 bases from V and 6 bases from J; junction bases left unmatched: 8. CDR3 length: 15 residues. The V gene's germline CDR1 is SGHAT and CDR2 FQDESV (reference sequence). Combining the CDR3 with reference TRBV11-1 and TRBJ2-3 gives the whole variable domain EAEVAQSPRYKITEKSQAVAFWCDPISGHATLYWYRQILGQGPELLVQFQDESVVDDSQLPKDRFSAERLKGVDSTLKIQPAELGDSAMYLCASSSRDREGDTQYFGPGTRLTVL.

This chain uses TRBV7-9 with TRBJ1-4, with D perhaps TRBD1 (5 bases). Germline values: CDR1 SEHNR, CDR2 FQNEAQ (reference sequence). The ends were cut back, 5 bases at V and 0 bases at J, with 10 bases in the middle. The CDR3 loop spans 15 amino acids. CDR3 nucleotides: TGTGCCAGCAGCGGGGGAAGGGCAACTAATGAAAAACTGTTTTTT. Translating gives CASSGGRATNEKLFF.

The chain joins TRBV7-9 to TRBJ2-1; D possibly corresponds to TRBD2 (6 bases). The CDR3 runs 16 residues. Trimming removed 2 bases from V and 5 bases from J, with 16 bases in between. Germline values: CDR1 SEHNR, CDR2 FQNEAQ (reference sequence). The DNA for the CDR3 is TGTGCCAGCAGCTTAATGAGGGACTTCTACGACAATGAGCAGTTCTTC. Translated, it gives CASSLMRDFYDNEQFF. Filled out from reference TRBV7-9 and TRBJ2-1, the complete variable domain reads DTGVSQNPRHKITKRGQNVTFRCDPISEHNRLYWYRQTLGQGPEFLTYFQNEAQLEKSRLLSDRFSAERPKGSFSTLEIQRTEQGDSAMYLCASSLMRDFYDNEQFFGPGTRLTVL.

A single count supports this clone. The chain couples TRBV19 to TRBJ2-3, with 13 bases that match TRBD2. The junction had 11 bases not matched to a gene; V was cut back by 7 bases and J by 7 bases. The germline gives CDR1 LNHDA, CDR2 SQIVND (reference sequence). The CDR3 runs to 16 residues. The CDR3 DNA sequence: TGTGCCAGTACCCAAGGACTAGCGGGAGCGGTATATACGCAGTATTTT. Translating it yields CASTQGLAGAVYTQYF.

The chain is built from TRBV7-3 and TRBJ2-1, with TRBD2 identical over 10 bases. The CDR3 totals 15 residues. J lost 2 bases, V lost 4 bases, and 2 bases had no gene match. Germline V gene lookup returns CDR1 SGHTA and CDR2 FQGTGA. CDR3 amino acids: CASSSSGGAYNEQFF. The DNA of the CDR3 is TGTGCCAGCAGCTCTAGCGGGGGAGCCTACAATGAGCAGTTCTTC.

This chain links TRBV10-2 with TRBJ2-4; tentative D call: TRBD2 (7 bases). Trimming took 7 bases from V and 5 from J, leaving 18 bases between them. The CDR3 has 15 residues. Per the germline V gene, CDR1 is WSHSY and CDR2 is SAAADI. The CDR3 DNA follows: TGCGCCAGCACCTTGGGGGGGCTCGGGGAAAACATTCAGTACTTC. This sequence encodes CASTLGGLGENIQYF.

The chain employs TRBV18 and TRBJ2-5; 10 nucleotides match TRBD1. CDR1 and CDR2 (germline): KGHSH, LQKENI. The CDR3 has 15 amino acids. Trimming removed 6 bases from V and 5 bases from J; junction bases left unmatched: 9. The CDR3 DNA is TGTGCCAGCTCGTCGACAGGGGGCATCTCGGAGACCCAGTACTTC. Translation gives CASSSTGGISETQYF.

The rearrangement uses TRBV29-1 and TRBJ2-7, with D perhaps assigned TRBD1 or TRBD2 (5 bases each). Trimming took off 6 bases at V and 1 base at J, with 16 bases between the two ends. The length of the CDR3 is 14 residues. Germline V gene lookup returns CDR1 SQVTM and CDR2 ANQGSEA. CDR3 DNA sequence: TGCAGCGTGAGGGGAACCGGGACGTCCTACGAGCAGTACTTC. It encodes CSVRGTGTSYEQYF.

The chain links TRBV11-2 to TRBJ2-3; either TRBD1 or TRBD2 may fit D (5 bases each). The CDR3 contains 15 residues. Trimming took 5 bases from V and 1 from J, leaving 13 bases between them. Germline V gene lookup returns CDR1 SGHAT and CDR2 FQNNGV. The CDR3 sequence is CASSPLSGRTDTQYF. CDR3 coding DNA: TGTGCCAGCAGCCCATTATCGGGGCGCACAGATACGCAGTATTTT.

The sample holds one count of this clone. The chain uses TRBV10-3 and TRBJ2-7; D call uncertain. The CDR3 has 12 residues. The germline CDR1 and CDR2 sequences are ENHRY and SYGVKD. V lost 3 bases, J lost 5 bases, and 8 bases lay in between. The CDR3 here is CAISDILNEQYF. The CDR3 DNA is TGTGCCATCAGTGACATCTTGAACGAGCAGTACTTC.

The V call is TRBV16, the J call TRBJ2-2; tentative D call: TRBD2 (5 bases). V gave up 7 bases and J gave up 4 bases, with 13 bases separating them. The CDR3 consists of 14 residues. Germline CDR1 and CDR2: KGHSY and FQNENV. The CDR3 is CASMGSPGTGELFF. For the CDR3, the DNA is TGTGCCAGCATGGGGAGTCCGGGCACCGGGGAGCTGTTTTTT.

Here the CDR3 DNA reads TGTGCCAGCAGCCAGGGAGGGGCCCCAGCCACAGATACGCAGTATTTT. The encoded protein is CASSQGGAPATDTQYF. The genes are TRBV11-2 and TRBJ2-3; the match to TRBD2 covers 7 bases. The germline V gene has CDR1 SGHAT and CDR2 FQNNGV. V lost 5 bases, J lost 2 bases, and 10 bases stayed unmatched. The CDR3 covers 16 residues.

This rearrangement joins TRBV6-1 to TRBJ2-5; D is unclear. The CDR3 consists of 14 residues. Germline-derived CDR1 and CDR2 are MNHNS and SASEGT. V was shortened by 1 base and J by 5 bases, with 11 bases between the two germline ends. CDR3 bases: TGTGCCAGCAGTGAAGGGCCCGCCCAGGAGACCCAGTACTTC. Protein: CASSEGPAQETQYF.

This chain uses TRBV27 with TRBJ1-1, with 7 positions matching TRBD1. CDR3 length equals 14 residues. With V trimmed by 5 bases and J by 0 bases, 3 bases remained unmatched. Per germline, CDR1 MNHEY and CDR2 SMNVEV (reference sequence). CDR3 sequence: CASSPGQLNTEAFF. The DNA of the CDR3 is TGTGCCAGCAGTCCGGGACAGCTGAACACTGAAGCTTTCTTT.